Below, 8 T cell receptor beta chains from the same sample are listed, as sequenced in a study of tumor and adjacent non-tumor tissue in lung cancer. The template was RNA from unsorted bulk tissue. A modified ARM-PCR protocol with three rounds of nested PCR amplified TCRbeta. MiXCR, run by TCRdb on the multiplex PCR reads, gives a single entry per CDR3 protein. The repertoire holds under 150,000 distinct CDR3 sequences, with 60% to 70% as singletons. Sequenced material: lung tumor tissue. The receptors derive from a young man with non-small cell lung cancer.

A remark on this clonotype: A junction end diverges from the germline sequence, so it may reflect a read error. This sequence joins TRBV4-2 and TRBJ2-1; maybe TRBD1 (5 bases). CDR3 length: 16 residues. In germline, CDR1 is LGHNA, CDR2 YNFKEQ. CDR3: CASSPGQGLSYSEQFF. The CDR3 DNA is TGTGCCAGTAGCCCTGGGCAGGGCCTTTCCTATAGTGAGCAGTTCTTC.

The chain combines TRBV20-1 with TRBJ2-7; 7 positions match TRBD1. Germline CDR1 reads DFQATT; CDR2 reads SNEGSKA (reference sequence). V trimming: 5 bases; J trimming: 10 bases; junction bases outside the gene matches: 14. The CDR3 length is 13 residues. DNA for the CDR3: TGCAGTGCTGCCAGGGGGACGACCTATGATCAGTACTTC. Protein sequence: CSAARGTTYDQYF.

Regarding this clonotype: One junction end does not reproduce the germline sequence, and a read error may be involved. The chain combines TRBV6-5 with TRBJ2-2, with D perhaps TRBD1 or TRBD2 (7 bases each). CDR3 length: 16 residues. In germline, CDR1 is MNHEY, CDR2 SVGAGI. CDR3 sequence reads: CASSYSDQGGTRELFF. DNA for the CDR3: TGTGCCAGTAGTTACTCGGATCAGGGGGGGACCAGGGAGCTGTTTTTT.

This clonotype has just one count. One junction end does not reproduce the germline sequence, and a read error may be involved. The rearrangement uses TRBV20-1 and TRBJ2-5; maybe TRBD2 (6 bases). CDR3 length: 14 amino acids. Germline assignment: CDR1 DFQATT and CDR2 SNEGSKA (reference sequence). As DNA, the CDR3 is TGCAGTGCACCCGGACATGGGACGGGAGAGACCCGGTACTTC. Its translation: CSAPGHGTGETRYF.

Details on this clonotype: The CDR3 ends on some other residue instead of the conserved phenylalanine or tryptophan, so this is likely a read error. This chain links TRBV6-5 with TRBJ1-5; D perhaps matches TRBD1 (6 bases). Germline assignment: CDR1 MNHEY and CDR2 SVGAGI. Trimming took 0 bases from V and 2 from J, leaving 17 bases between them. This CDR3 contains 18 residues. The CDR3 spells CASSYSRPGRGGNQPQHL. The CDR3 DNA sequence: TGTGCCAGCAGTTACTCCAGACCCGGGAGGGGGGGCAATCAGCCCCAGCATCTT.

The chain's CDR3 is CASSLEGDWAVETQYF. The CDR3 DNA is TGCGCCAGCAGCTTGGAGGGGGACTGGGCGGTAGAGACCCAGTACTTC. The chain recombines TRBV5-1 with TRBJ2-5; possibly TRBD1 or TRBD2 for D (6 bases each). In germline, CDR1 is SGHRS, CDR2 YFSETQ. V dropped 0 bases and J dropped 4 bases, with 16 bases sitting between them. This CDR3 is built from 16 residues.

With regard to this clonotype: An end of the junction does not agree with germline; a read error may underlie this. CDR3 DNA sequence: TGTGCCAGCAATTCCCCGATGGCCCCTCCGGGGGAGCTGTTTTTC. Translating it yields CASNSPMAPPGELFF. This chain joins TRBV12-3 or TRBV12-4 and TRBJ2-2; possible D gene TRBD2, 6 bases. The CDR3 has 15 amino acids.

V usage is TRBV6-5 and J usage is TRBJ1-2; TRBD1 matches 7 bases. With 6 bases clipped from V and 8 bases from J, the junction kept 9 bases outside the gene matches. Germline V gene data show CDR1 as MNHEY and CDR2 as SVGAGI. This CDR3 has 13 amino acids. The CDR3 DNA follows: TGTGCCAGCAGACTGACAGGGAGCTACGGCTACACCTTC. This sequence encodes CASRLTGSYGYTF.